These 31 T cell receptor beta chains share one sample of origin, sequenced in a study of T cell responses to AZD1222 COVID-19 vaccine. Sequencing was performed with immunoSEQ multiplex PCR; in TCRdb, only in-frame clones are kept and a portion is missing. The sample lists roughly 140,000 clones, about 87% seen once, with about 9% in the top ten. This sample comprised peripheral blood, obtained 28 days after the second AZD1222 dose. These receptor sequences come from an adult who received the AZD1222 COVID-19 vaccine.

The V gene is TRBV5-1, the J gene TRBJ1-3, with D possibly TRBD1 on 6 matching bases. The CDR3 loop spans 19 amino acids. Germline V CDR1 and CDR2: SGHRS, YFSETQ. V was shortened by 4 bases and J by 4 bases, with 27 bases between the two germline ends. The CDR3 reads CASSQRQAYSHLPGNTIYF. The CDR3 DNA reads TGCGCCAGCAGCCAGAGACAGGCGTACTCACATTTACCAGGAAACACCATATATTTT.

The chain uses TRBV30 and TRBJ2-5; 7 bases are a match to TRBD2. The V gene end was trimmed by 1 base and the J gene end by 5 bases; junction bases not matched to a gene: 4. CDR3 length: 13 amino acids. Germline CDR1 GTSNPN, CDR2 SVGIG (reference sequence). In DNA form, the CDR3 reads TGTGCCTGGAGTGGCGGGGGACTGGAGACCCAGTACTTC. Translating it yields CAWSGGGLETQYF.

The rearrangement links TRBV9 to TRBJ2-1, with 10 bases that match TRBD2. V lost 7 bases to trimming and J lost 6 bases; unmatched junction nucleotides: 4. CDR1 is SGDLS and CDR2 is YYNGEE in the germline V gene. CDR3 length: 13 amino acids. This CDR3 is CASSSGSFNEQFF. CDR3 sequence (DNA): TGTGCCAGCTCTAGCGGGAGTTTCAATGAGCAGTTCTTC.

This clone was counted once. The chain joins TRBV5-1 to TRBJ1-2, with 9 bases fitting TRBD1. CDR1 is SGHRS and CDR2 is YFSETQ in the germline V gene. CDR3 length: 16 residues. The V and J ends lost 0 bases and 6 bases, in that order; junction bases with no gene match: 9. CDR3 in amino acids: CASSLALGQGGDGYTF. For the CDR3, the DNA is TGCGCCAGCAGCTTGGCCTTGGGACAGGGAGGTGATGGCTACACCTTC.

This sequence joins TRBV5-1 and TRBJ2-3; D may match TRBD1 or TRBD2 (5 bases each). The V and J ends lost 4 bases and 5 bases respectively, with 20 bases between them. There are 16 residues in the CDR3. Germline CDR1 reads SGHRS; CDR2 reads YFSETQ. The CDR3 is CASSPSLVSGRDTQYF. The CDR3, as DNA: TGCGCCAGCAGCCCCTCGTTAGTCTCGGGGCGAGATACGCAGTATTTT.

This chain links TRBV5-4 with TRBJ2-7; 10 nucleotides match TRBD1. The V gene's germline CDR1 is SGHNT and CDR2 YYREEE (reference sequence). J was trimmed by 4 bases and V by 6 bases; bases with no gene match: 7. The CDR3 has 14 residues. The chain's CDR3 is CASTRGQGGYEQYF. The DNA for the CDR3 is TGTGCCAGCACTAGAGGACAGGGGGGATACGAGCAGTACTTC.

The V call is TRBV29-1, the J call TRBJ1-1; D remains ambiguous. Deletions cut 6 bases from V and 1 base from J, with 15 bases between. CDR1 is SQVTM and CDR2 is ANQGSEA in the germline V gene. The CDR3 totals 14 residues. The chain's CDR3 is CSVEDGQWNTEAFF. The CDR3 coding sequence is TGCAGCGTAGAGGATGGGCAGTGGAACACTGAAGCTTTCTTT.

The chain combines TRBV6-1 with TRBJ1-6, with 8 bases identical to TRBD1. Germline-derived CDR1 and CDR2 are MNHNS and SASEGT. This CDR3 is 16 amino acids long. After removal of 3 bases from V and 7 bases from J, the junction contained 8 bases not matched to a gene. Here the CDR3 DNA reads TGTGCCAGCAGTGACATCAACAGGGGGATGAATTCACCCCTCCACTTT. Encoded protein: CASSDINRGMNSPLHF.

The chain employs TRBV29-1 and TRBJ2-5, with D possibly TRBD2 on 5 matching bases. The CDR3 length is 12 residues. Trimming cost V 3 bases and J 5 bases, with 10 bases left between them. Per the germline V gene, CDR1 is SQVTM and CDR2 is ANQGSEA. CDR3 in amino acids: CSVDEGGETQYF. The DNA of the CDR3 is TGCAGCGTTGATGAGGGTGGGGAGACCCAGTACTTC.

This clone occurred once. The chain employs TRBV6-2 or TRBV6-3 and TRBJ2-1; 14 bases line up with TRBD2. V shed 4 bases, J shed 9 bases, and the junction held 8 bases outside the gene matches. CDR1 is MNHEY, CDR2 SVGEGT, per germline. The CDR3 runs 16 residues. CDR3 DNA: TGTGCCAGCAGTTTCCCGGGACTAGCGGGAGAGGTTGAGCAGTTCTTC. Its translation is CASSFPGLAGEVEQFF.

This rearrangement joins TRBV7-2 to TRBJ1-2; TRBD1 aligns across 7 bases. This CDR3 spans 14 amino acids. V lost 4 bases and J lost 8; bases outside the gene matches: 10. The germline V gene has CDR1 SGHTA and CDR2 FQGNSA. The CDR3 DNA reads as TGTGCCAGCAGCTACGGACAGGTCATAGAGGGCTACACCTTC. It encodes CASSYGQVIEGYTF.

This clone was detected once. DNA of the CDR3: TGTGCCAGCTCACCAGGGCGGGGGTCACCCCTCCACTTT. Amino acid sequence: CASSPGRGSPLHF. The J gene is TRBJ1-6, the V gene TRBV18, with D maybe TRBD1 (5 bases). Trimming pared 2 bases from V and 10 bases from J, leaving 9 bases between. Per germline, CDR1 KGHSH and CDR2 LQKENI. The CDR3 contains 13 residues.

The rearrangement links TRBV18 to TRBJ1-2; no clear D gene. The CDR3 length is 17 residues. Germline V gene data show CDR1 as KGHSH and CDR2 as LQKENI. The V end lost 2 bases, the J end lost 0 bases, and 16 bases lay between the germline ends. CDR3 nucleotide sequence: TGTGCCAGCTCACCATCCCCCCGCGAGGCTGCTAACTATGGCTACACCTTC. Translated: CASSPSPREAANYGYTF. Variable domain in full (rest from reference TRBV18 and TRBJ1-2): NAGVMQNPRHLVRRRGQEARLRCSPMKGHSHVYWYRQLPEEGLKFMVYLQKENIIDESGMPKERFSAEFPKEGPSILRIQQVVRGDSAAYFCASSPSPREAANYGYTFGSGTRLTVV.

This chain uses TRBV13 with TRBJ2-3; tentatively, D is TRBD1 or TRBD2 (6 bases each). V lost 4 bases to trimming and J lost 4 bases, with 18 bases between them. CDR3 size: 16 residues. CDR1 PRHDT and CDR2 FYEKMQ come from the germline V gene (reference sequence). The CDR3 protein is CASSSYSGGGADTQYF. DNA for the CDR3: TGTGCCAGCAGCTCCTATAGCGGTGGGGGCGCAGATACGCAGTATTTT.

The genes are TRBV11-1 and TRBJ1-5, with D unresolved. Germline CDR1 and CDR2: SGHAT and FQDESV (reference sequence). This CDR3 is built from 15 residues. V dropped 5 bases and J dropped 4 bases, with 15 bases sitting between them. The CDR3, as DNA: TGTGCCAGCAGCAAAGGAACAGAGAGGAATCAGCCCCAGCATTTT. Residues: CASSKGTERNQPQHF.

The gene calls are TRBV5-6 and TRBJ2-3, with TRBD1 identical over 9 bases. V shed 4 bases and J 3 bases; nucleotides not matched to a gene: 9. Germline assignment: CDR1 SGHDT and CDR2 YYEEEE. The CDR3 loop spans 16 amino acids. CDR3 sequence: CASSLPGQGTTDTQYF. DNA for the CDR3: TGTGCCAGCAGCCTGCCGGGACAGGGAACGACAGATACGCAGTATTTT.

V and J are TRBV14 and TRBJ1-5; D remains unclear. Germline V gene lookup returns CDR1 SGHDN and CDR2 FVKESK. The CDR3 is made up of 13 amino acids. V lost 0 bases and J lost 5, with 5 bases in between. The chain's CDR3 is CASSQDLYQPQHF. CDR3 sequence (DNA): TGTGCCAGCAGCCAAGATCTCTATCAGCCCCAGCATTTT.

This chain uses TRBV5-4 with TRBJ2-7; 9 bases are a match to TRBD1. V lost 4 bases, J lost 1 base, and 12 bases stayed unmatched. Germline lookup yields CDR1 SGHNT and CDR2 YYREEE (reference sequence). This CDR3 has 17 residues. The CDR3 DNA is TGTGCCAGCAGCGGGAAAACAGGGGGCGTCGCTTCCTACGAGCAGTACTTC. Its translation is CASSGKTGGVASYEQYF.

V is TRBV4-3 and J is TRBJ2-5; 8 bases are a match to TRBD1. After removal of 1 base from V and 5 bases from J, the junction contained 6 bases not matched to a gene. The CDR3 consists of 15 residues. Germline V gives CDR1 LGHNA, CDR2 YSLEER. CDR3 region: CASSQGSGQDETQYF. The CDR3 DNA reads TGCGCCAGCAGCCAAGGATCGGGACAGGACGAGACCCAGTACTTC.

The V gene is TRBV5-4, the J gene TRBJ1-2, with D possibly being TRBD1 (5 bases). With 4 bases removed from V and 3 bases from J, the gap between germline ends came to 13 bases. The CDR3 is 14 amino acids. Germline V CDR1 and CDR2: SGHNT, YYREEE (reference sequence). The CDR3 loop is CASSQGPRDYGYTF. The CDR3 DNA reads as TGTGCCAGCAGCCAAGGGCCCAGGGACTATGGCTACACCTTC. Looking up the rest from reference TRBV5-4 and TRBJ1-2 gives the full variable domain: ETGVTQSPTHLIKTRGQQVTLRCSSQSGHNTVSWYQQALGQGPQFIFQYYREEENGRGNFPPRFSGLQFPNYSSELNVNALELDDSALYLCASSQGPRDYGYTFGSGTRLTVV.

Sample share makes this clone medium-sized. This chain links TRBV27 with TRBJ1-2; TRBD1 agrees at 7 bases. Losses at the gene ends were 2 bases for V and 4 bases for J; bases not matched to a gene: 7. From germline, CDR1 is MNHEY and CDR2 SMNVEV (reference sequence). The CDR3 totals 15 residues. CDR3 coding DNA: TGTGCCAGCAGTTTAGCCATAGGGGGCGGCTATGGCTACACCTTC. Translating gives CASSLAIGGGYGYTF.

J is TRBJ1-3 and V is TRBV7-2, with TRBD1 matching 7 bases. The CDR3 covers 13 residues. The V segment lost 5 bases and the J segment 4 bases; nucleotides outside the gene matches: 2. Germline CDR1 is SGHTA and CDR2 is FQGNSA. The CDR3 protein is CASSEDRGNTIYF. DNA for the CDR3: TGTGCCAGCAGCGAGGACAGGGGAAACACCATATATTTT.

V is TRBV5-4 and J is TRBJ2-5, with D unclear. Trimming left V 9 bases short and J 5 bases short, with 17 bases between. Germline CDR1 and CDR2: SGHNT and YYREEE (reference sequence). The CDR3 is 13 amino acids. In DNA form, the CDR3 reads TGTGCCACCCGGACCTCGGACGGGGAGACCCAGTACTTC. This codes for CATRTSDGETQYF.

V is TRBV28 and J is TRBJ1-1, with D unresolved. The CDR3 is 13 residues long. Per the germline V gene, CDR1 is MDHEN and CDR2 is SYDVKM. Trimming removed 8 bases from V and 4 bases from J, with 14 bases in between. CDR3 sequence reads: CASPGRRGTEAFF. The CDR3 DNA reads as TGTGCCAGCCCCGGTCGACGTGGCACTGAAGCTTTCTTT.

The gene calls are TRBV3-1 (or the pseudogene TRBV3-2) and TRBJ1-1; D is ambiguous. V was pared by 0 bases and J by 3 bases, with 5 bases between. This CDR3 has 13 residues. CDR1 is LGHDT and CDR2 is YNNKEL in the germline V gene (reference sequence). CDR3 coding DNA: TGTGCCAGCAGCCAAGAAACTTACACTGAAGCTTTCTTT. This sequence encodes CASSQETYTEAFF.

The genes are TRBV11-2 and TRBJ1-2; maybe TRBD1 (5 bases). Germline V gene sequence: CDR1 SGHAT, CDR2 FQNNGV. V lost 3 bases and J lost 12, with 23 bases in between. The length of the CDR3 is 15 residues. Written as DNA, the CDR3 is TGTGCCAGCAGCTTGGGGAGGCAAACGGGACGGCCTAACACCTTC. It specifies CASSLGRQTGRPNTF.

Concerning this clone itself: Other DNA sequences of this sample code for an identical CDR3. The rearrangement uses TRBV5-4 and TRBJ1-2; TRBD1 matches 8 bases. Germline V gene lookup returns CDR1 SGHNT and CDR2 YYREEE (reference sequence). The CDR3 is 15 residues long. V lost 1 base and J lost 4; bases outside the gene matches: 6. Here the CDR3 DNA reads TGTGCCAGCAGCTTGTCTGGACAGGGCGGCTATGGCTACACCTTC. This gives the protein CASSLSGQGGYGYTF.

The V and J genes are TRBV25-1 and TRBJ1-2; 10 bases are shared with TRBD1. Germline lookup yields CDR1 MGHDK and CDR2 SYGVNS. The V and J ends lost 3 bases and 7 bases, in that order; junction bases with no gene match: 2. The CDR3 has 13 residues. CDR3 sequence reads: CASSDRDRGGYTF. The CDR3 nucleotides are TGTGCCAGCAGTGATAGGGACAGGGGTGGCTACACCTTC.

CDR3 in amino acids: CATSARSPGELFF. CDR3 bases: TGTGCCACCAGCGCTCGTTCCCCCGGGGAGCTGTTTTTT. The V gene is TRBV24-1, the J gene TRBJ2-2, with no clear D. Between the trimmed V and J ends, which lost 7 bases and 6 bases, there was a span of 11 bases. The CDR3 is made up of 13 amino acids. Germline-derived CDR1 and CDR2 are KGHDR and SFDVKD.

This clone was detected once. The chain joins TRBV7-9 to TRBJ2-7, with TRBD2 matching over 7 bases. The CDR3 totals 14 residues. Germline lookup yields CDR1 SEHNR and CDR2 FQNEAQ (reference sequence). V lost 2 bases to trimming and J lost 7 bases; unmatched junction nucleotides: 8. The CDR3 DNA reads TGTGCCAGCAGCTTACCGCGGGAGTTTGGTGAGCAGTACTTC. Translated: CASSLPREFGEQYF.

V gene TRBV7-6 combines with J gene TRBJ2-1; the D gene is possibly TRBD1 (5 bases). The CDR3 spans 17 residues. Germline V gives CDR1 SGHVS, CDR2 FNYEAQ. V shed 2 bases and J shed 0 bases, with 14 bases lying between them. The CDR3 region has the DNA TGTGCCAGCAGCTTACGGCCAGGGCGACCCTCCTACAATGAGCAGTTCTTC. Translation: CASSLRPGRPSYNEQFF.